The 25 T cell receptor beta chains below come from one sample, sequenced in a study of cytomegalovirus exposure and HLA in healthy donors. In the PCR, 60 Vbeta and 13 Jbeta primers were used. Only in-frame clones appear in the TCRdb table, and some are missing; sequencing was by immunoSEQ multiplex PCR. The table includes more than 95,000 clones, roughly 82% detected once. Sequenced sample: PBMCs. Receptors originate from a woman in her sixties or seventies in good health and CMV-seropositive.

This clone was observed a handful of times. CDR3 loop: CASSQTGTSAEQYF. CDR3 coding DNA: TGTGCCAGCAGCCAAACCGGGACTAGCGCCGAGCAGTACTTC. The chain links TRBV14 to TRBJ2-7; 10 nucleotides match TRBD2. CDR1 and CDR2 from the germline V gene are SGHDN and FVKESK. V gave up 2 bases and J gave up 6 bases; unmatched junction bases: 4. The CDR3 spans 14 residues.

This chain joins TRBV29-1 and TRBJ1-5, with a weak D call TRBD1 (6 bases). In germline, CDR1 is SQVTM, CDR2 ANQGSEA. Trimming removed 5 bases at V and 4 bases at J, with 9 bases between. CDR3 size: 12 residues. Here the CDR3 reads CSVMDSNQPQHF. The CDR3 DNA is TGCAGCGTTATGGACAGTAATCAGCCCCAGCATTTT.

The chain couples TRBV4-3 to TRBJ1-1; D remains ambiguous. Between the trimmed V and J ends, which lost 4 bases and 4 bases, there was a span of 10 bases. The CDR3 extends over 13 amino acids. Germline loops: CDR1 LGHNA, CDR2 YSLEER. The CDR3 sequence: CASSRGRGTEAFF. The DNA for the CDR3 is TGCGCCAGCAGCCGAGGAAGAGGCACTGAAGCTTTCTTT.

The rearrangement links TRBV10-3 to TRBJ2-5, with 16 bases aligning to TRBD2. The CDR3 runs 17 residues. Germline CDR1 reads ENHRY; CDR2 reads SYGVKD. Germline trimming cut 6 bases from V and 1 base from J; bases unmatched to any gene: 5. In nucleotides, the CDR3 is TGTGCCATCAGAGCCGGGACTAGCGGGGGGGCCCAAGAGACCCAGTACTTC. It encodes CAIRAGTSGGAQETQYF.

This clone was observed a handful of times. This chain connects TRBV27 to TRBJ2-7; 13 bases agree with TRBD2. There are 20 residues in the CDR3. V was clipped by 6 bases and J by 3 bases; unmatched bases: 20. Germline lookup yields CDR1 MNHEY and CDR2 SMNVEV (reference sequence). CDR3 in DNA: TGTGCCAGCAGCCTAGTGCTCCTACCGTCGACTAGCGGGAGGTACTACGAGCAGTACTTC. This gives the protein CASSLVLLPSTSGRYYEQYF.

The chain is built from TRBV7-2 and TRBJ2-1; TRBD2 agrees at 10 bases. This CDR3 has 15 residues. Per germline, CDR1 SGHTA and CDR2 FQGNSA. V gave up 3 bases and J gave up 9 bases; unmatched junction bases: 8. For the CDR3, the DNA is TGTGCCAGCAGCTTCTTTCAGCGGGGGGGCCCTGAGCAGTTCTTC. It yields the protein CASSFFQRGGPEQFF.

This chain uses TRBV7-9 with TRBJ1-2; a possible D gene is TRBD1 (6 bases). V was shortened by 5 bases and J by 4 bases, with 17 bases between the two germline ends. Looked up from germline, CDR1 is SEHNR and CDR2 is FQNEAQ (reference sequence). This CDR3 has 15 residues. CDR3 sequence reads: CASSKGDTEFYGYTF. In DNA, the CDR3 is TGTGCCAGCAGCAAAGGGGACACGGAATTCTATGGCTACACCTTC.

The chain joins TRBV7-2 to TRBJ2-7; TRBD2 matches at 14 bases. Germline trimming cut 5 bases from V and 0 bases from J; bases unmatched to any gene: 0. This CDR3 is 15 amino acids long. Germline lookup yields CDR1 SGHTA and CDR2 FQGNSA. The CDR3 spells CASSGLAGGSYEQYF. The CDR3 DNA reads TGTGCCAGCAGCGGACTAGCGGGAGGCTCCTACGAGCAGTACTTC. Full variable domain (missing parts from reference TRBV7-2 and TRBJ2-7): GAGVSQSPSNKVTEKGKDVELRCDPISGHTALYWYRQSLGQGLEFLIYFQGNSAPDKSGLPSDRFSAERTGGSVSTLTIQRTQQEDSAVYLCASSGLAGGSYEQYFGPGTRLTVT.

V gene TRBV11-2 combines with J gene TRBJ2-1; no clear D gene. Germline lookup yields CDR1 SGHAT and CDR2 FQNNGV. CDR3 length: 13 amino acids. Trimming left V 1 base short and J 6 bases short, with 7 bases between. CDR3 nucleotides: TGTGCCAGCAGCTTAGGACAAGTCAATGAGCAGTTCTTC. It codes for CASSLGQVNEQFF.

The chain joins TRBV7-8 to TRBJ1-1; D is undetermined. Germline assignment: CDR1 SGHVS and CDR2 FQNEAQ. With 6 bases removed from V and 5 bases from J, the gap between germline ends came to 13 bases. CDR3 length: 13 residues. CDR3 sequence reads: CASSRGGSTEAFF. CDR3 nucleotides: TGTGCCAGCAGTCGAGGAGGGTCGACTGAAGCTTTCTTT. The entire variable domain, with the rest obtained from reference TRBV7-8 and TRBJ1-1, is as follows: GAGVSQSPRYKVAKRGQDVALRCDPISGHVSLFWYQQALGQGPEFLTYFQNEAQLDKSGLPSDRFFAERPEGSVSTLKIQRTQQEDSAVYLCASSRGGSTEAFFGQGTRLTVV.

The rearrangement uses TRBV25-1 and TRBJ2-5, with D perhaps TRBD1 (5 bases). Trimming left V 1 base short and J 4 bases short, with 10 bases between. The CDR3 runs 14 residues. Germline V gene lookup returns CDR1 MGHDK and CDR2 SYGVNS. This CDR3 is CASSESGFRETQYF. In DNA, the CDR3 is TGTGCCAGCAGTGAATCAGGGTTTAGAGAGACCCAGTACTTC. Full variable domain (remainder filled in from reference TRBV25-1 and TRBJ2-5): EADIYQTPRYLVIGTGKKITLECSQTMGHDKMYWYQQDPGMELHLIHYSYGVNSTEKGDLSSESTVSRIRTEHFPLTLESARPSHTSQYLCASSESGFRETQYFGPGTRLLVL.

The DNA for the CDR3 is TGTGCCAGCAGCCGGACAGGGGCTGAAAAACTGTTTTTT. This gives the protein CASSRTGAEKLFF. The chain employs TRBV7-6 and TRBJ1-4, with 9 bases that match TRBD1. V was clipped by 5 bases and J by 7 bases; unmatched bases: 2. The germline V gene has CDR1 SGHVS and CDR2 FNYEAQ. This CDR3 has 13 residues.

The chain is built from TRBV27 and TRBJ2-3; D gene unclear. Germline V gene data show CDR1 as MNHEY and CDR2 as SMNVEV (reference sequence). Trimming took 4 bases from V and 5 from J, leaving 7 bases between them. The CDR3 runs 12 residues. The CDR3 DNA sequence: TGTGCCAGCAGTTCGCGACTAGATACGCAGTATTTT. This sequence encodes CASSSRLDTQYF.

With regard to this clone: Germline and junction disagree at one end, which may indicate a read error. The chain joins TRBV29-1 to TRBJ2-7, with TRBD1 identical over 8 bases. The CDR3 is 17 amino acids. In germline, CDR1 is SQVTM, CDR2 ANQGSEA. CDR3 region: CSVEGWQGARSSYEQYF. The CDR3 nucleotides read TGCAGCGTCGAAGGTTGGCAGGGGGCTAGGAGCTCCTACGAGCAGTACTTC.

In its sample, this clone was seen once. The chain recombines TRBV27 with TRBJ2-7; 7 bases agree with TRBD1. V shed 6 bases, J shed 0 bases, and the junction held 8 bases outside the gene matches. Germline lookup yields CDR1 MNHEY and CDR2 SMNVEV (reference sequence). The length of the CDR3 is 15 residues. The CDR3, as DNA: TGTGCCAGCAGATCCCCCGGGACAGCCTCCTACGAGCAGTACTTC. As protein: CASRSPGTASYEQYF.

The chain uses TRBV7-2 and TRBJ1-1; TRBD1 might be the D (5 bases). Germline CDR1 and CDR2: SGHTA and FQGNSA. V lost 0 bases and J lost 5, with 13 bases in between. There are 15 residues in the CDR3. CDR3 sequence: CASSLAGQGLTEAFF. The CDR3 bases are TGTGCCAGCAGCTTAGCAGGGCAGGGTTTGACTGAAGCTTTCTTT. The full variable domain, completed using reference TRBV7-2 and TRBJ1-1, is GAGVSQSPSNKVTEKGKDVELRCDPISGHTALYWYRQSLGQGLEFLIYFQGNSAPDKSGLPSDRFSAERTGGSVSTLTIQRTQQEDSAVYLCASSLAGQGLTEAFFGQGTRLTVV.

The rearrangement joins TRBV4-1 to TRBJ1-6; no clear D. V lost 1 base and J lost 2, with 12 bases in between. CDR1 and CDR2 (germline): MGHRA, YSYEKL. The CDR3 has 17 residues. The CDR3 region has the DNA TGCGCCAGCAGCCAAGGGGCGCCCCGTGCCTATAATTCACCCCTCCACTTT. Protein: CASSQGAPRAYNSPLHF.

This chain links TRBV30 with TRBJ1-5; D possibly corresponds to TRBD1 (5 bases). V shed 0 bases and J shed 1 base, with 13 bases lying between them. CDR1 and CDR2 (germline): GTSNPN, SVGIG (reference sequence). The CDR3 has 16 amino acids. The CDR3: CAWSVPRDSSNQPQHF. As DNA, the CDR3 is TGTGCCTGGAGTGTACCGAGGGACTCGAGCAATCAGCCCCAGCATTTT.

The chain has TRBV19 and TRBJ1-1, with TRBD1 as a possible D gene (5 bases). The CDR3 spans 13 residues. Trimming left V 5 bases short and J 10 bases short, with 17 bases between. CDR1 and CDR2 from the germline V gene are LNHDA and SQIVND (reference sequence). The CDR3 nucleotides read TGTGCCAGTAGTTTGCAGGGTGGGATTGCAGCTTTCTTT. Amino acid sequence: CASSLQGGIAAFF.

The chain links TRBV10-1 to TRBJ2-3, with a possible D match to TRBD2 (5 bases). The CDR3 sequence is 14 residues long. V shed 9 bases and J shed 2 bases, with 15 bases lying between them. The germline V gene has CDR1 WNHNN and CDR2 SYGVQD (reference sequence). CDR3: CASRSAAVTDTQYF. The CDR3 coding sequence is TGCGCCAGTCGTAGCGCTGCAGTCACAGATACGCAGTATTTT.

This clone was seen a single time. The same CDR3 arises from other DNA sequences in this sample as well. The CDR3 DNA reads as TGTGCCAGCAGTGAATTAAGTAGCACCGGGGAGCTGTTTTTT. Amino acids: CASSELSSTGELFF. The V and J genes are TRBV6-4 and TRBJ2-2; D remains unclear. In germline, CDR1 is MRHNA, CDR2 SNTAGT. The V end was cut by 3 bases, the J end by 4 bases, with 9 bases between. This CDR3 comprises 14 residues.

The chain combines TRBV6-5 with TRBJ1-2; tentatively, D is TRBD1 (5 bases). CDR3 length: 15 amino acids. Per germline, CDR1 MNHEY and CDR2 SVGAGI. Between the trimmed V and J ends, which lost 0 bases and 6 bases, there was a span of 14 bases. CDR3 residues: CASSYSMTAGNGYTF. For the CDR3, the DNA is TGTGCCAGCAGTTACTCGATGACGGCAGGGAATGGCTACACCTTC.

The chain is built from TRBV6-5 and TRBJ1-1; 9 bases line up with TRBD1. Germline V gene lookup returns CDR1 MNHEY and CDR2 SVGAGI. This CDR3 comprises 15 residues. V was clipped by 5 bases and J by 3 bases; unmatched bases: 7. CDR3 region: CASSPDRGGYTEAFF. CDR3 nucleotide sequence: TGTGCCAGCAGTCCGGACAGGGGTGGGTACACTGAAGCTTTCTTT.

This clone was counted between two and nine times. The chain uses TRBV5-6 and TRBJ2-3; perhaps TRBD1 as D (6 bases). Germline V gene data show CDR1 as SGHDT and CDR2 as YYEEEE. The CDR3 extends over 17 amino acids. With 0 bases removed from V and 1 base from J, the gap between germline ends came to 15 bases. The CDR3, as DNA: TGTGCCAGCAGCTTGGACCTCACAGGGCTTGGCACAGATACGCAGTATTTT. It translates to CASSLDLTGLGTDTQYF.

This rearrangement joins TRBV7-2 to TRBJ2-1, with 9 bases fitting TRBD1. The CDR3 is 14 amino acids. Germline CDR1 reads SGHTA; CDR2 reads FQGNSA. V gave up 6 bases and J gave up 9 bases; unmatched junction bases: 9. This CDR3 is CASRPQGQGTEQFF. CDR3 DNA: TGTGCCAGCAGGCCGCAGGGACAGGGCACTGAGCAGTTCTTC.